The entry below describes one T cell receptor beta chain. At one end the junction does not follow the germline gene, possibly because of a read error. cDNA reverse transcribed from extracted RNA served as the sequencing template. Using immunoSEQ multiplex PCR, the repertoire was profiled, and TCRdb retains in-frame clones only, with some absent. The table records 150,000 to 200,000 clones, approximately 52% of them present only once. The record originates from a study of CD8+ T cells in alopecia areata. The wider study: The tofacitinib course ran for 6 to 18 months and was followed by 6 months off drug.

The CDR3 extends over 11 amino acids. CDR1 SEHNR and CDR2 FQNEAQ come from the germline V gene (reference sequence). Indicated treatment: oral pan-JAK inhibitor, 5-10 mg twice daily. Lesional scalp punch biopsies and peripheral blood came from alopecia areata patients. Sequencing was performed on CD4+ T cells sorted from blood, taken between weeks 55 and 65, from a patient treated with tofacitinib. This TCR derives from a human donor with alopecia areata. The chain recombines TRBV7-9 with TRBJ2-7; TRBD1 matches at 9 bases. The CDR3: CASSSGQGLGF. DNA of the CDR3: TGTGCCAGCAGCTCTGGACAGGGGTTAGGATTC.